This TCR beta chain was sequenced in a study of shared clonotypes between healthy human individuals. Only in-frame clones appear in the TCRdb table, and some are missing; sequencing was by immunoSEQ multiplex PCR. The sample has 2.5 million or so clones, around nine tenths seen once. V was trimmed by 3 bases and J by 0 bases, leaving 12 bases between them. The germline V gene encodes CDR1 LNHDA and CDR2 SQIVND (reference sequence). The CDR3 has 16 residues. The sequencing input was naive CD4+ T cells sorted from blood. Subset: CD45RA+ positively selected. The chain links TRBV19 to TRBJ2-4; D perhaps matches TRBD2 (6 bases). The receptor's source is a man in his late teens or twenties in good health. This chain's CDR3 is CASSIGREIAKNIQYF. The CDR3 nucleotides are TGTGCCAGTAGTATCGGTCGGGAGATAGCCAAAAACATTCAGTACTTC. The entire variable domain, with the rest obtained from reference TRBV19 and TRBJ2-4, is as follows: DGGITQSPKYLFRKEGQNVTLSCEQNLNHDAMYWYRQDPGQGLRLIYYSQIVNDFQKGDIAEGYSVSREKKESFPLTVTSAQKNPTAFYLCASSIGREIAKNIQYFGAGTRLSVL.